This T cell receptor (beta chain) derives from a study of technical replicates of blood from several donors. The CDR3 consists of 16 residues. The ends lost 4 bases at V and 0 bases at J; junction bases unmatched: 9. Germline CDR1 is MGHRA and CDR2 is YSYEKL. Some clones are missing from TCRdb's copy, which holds only in-frame ones; the method was immunoSEQ multiplex PCR. The data show 76,000 or so clones, roughly 90% seen once. The specimen sequenced was T cells isolated from PBMCs. The clonotype was recovered from a human donor in good health. This sequence joins TRBV4-1 and TRBJ2-7; TRBD1 aligns across 7 bases. In DNA, the CDR3 is TGCGCCAGCAGCCCATCGGCACAGGGGAGCTCCTACGAGCAGTACTTC. Translation: CASSPSAQGSSYEQYF.